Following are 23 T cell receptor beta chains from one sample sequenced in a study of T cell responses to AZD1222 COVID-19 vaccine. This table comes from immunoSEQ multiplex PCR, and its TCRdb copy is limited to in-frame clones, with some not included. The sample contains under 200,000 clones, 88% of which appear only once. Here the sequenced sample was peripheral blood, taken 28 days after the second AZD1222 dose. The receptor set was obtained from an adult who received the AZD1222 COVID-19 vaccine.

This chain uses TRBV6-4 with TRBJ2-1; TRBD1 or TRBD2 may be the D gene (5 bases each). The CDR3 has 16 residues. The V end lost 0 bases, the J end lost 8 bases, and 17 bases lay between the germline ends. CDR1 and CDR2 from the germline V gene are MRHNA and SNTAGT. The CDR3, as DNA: TGTGCCAGCAGTGACTCGGTTTCTGTCGGGACCCATGAGCAGTTCTTC. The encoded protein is CASSDSVSVGTHEQFF.

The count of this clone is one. CDR3 amino acids: CASSLVNTEAFF. The CDR3, as DNA: TGTGCCAGCTCACTAGTGAACACTGAAGCTTTCTTT. The V gene is TRBV18, the J gene TRBJ1-1, with D uncertain. The CDR3 covers 12 residues. The germline V gene encodes CDR1 KGHSH and CDR2 LQKENI. V was shortened by 4 bases and J by 0 bases, with 3 bases between the two germline ends. Complete variable domain (other parts from reference TRBV18 and TRBJ1-1): NAGVMQNPRHLVRRRGQEARLRCSPMKGHSHVYWYRQLPEEGLKFMVYLQKENIIDESGMPKERFSAEFPKEGPSILRIQQVVRGDSAAYFCASSLVNTEAFFGQGTRLTVV.

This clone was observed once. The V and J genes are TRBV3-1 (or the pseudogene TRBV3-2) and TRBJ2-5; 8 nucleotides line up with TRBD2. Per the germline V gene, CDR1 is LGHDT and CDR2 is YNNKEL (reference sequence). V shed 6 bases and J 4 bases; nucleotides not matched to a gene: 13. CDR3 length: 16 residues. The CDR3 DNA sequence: TGTGCCAGCAGGCTAATACGGGGGGGGTATGGAGAGACCCAGTACTTC. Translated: CASRLIRGGYGETQYF.

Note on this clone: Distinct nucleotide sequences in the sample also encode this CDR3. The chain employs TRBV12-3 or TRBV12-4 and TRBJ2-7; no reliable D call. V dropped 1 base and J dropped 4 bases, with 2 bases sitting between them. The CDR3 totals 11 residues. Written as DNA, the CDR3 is TGTGCCAGCAGTTTAGGGTACGAGCAGTACTTC. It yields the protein CASSLGYEQYF.

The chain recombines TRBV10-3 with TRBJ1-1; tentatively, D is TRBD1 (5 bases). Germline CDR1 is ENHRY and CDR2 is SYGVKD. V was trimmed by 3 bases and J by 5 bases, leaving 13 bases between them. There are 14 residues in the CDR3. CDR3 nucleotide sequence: TGTGCCATCAGTGATTTCACAGGCGTTACTGAAGCTTTCTTT. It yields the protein CAISDFTGVTEAFF.

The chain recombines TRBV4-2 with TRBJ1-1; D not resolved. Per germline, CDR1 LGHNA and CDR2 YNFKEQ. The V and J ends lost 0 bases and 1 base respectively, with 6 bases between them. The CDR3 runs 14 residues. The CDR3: CASSQESWNTEAFF. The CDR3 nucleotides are TGTGCCAGCAGCCAAGAATCGTGGAACACTGAAGCTTTCTTT.

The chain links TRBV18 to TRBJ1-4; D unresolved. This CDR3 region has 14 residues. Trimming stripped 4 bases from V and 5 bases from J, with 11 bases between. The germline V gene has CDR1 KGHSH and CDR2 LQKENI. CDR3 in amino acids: CASSRLQENEKLFF. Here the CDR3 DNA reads TGTGCCAGCTCACGCCTACAAGAAAATGAAAAACTGTTTTTT.

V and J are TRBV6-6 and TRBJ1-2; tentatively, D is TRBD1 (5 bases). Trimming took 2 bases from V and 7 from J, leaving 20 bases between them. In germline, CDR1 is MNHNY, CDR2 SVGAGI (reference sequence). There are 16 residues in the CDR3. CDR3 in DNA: TGTGCCAGCAGTTACGGAGCGATTGACAGTTCGGGTGGCTACACCTTC. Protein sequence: CASSYGAIDSSGGYTF.

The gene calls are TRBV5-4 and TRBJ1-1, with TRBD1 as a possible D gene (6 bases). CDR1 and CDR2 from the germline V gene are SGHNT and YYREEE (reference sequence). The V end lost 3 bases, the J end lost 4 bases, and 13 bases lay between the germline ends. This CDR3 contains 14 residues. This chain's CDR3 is CASSSLGGGTEAFF. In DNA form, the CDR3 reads TGTGCCAGCAGCTCGTTAGGGGGAGGCACTGAAGCTTTCTTT.

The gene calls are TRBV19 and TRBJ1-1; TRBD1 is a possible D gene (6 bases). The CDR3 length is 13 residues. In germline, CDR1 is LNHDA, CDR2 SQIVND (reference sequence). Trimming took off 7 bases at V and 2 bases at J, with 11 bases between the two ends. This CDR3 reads CASNWGPNTEAFF. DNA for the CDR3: TGTGCCAGTAATTGGGGGCCAAACACTGAAGCTTTCTTT.

The CDR3 DNA reads as TGTGCCAGCAGTGGGTTTTTGGGAAGTGCCACCGGGGAGCTGTTTTTT. This gives the protein CASSGFLGSATGELFF. The rearrangement joins TRBV6-1 to TRBJ2-2, with D unclear. The CDR3 is 16 amino acids. CDR1 is MNHNS and CDR2 is SASEGT in the germline V gene. Trimming cost V 4 bases and J 4 bases, with 16 bases left between them.

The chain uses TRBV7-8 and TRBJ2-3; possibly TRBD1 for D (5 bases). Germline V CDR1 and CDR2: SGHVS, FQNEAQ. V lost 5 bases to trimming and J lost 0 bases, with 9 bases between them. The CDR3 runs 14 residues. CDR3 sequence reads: CASSLDSSTDTQYF. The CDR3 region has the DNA TGTGCCAGCAGCCTAGACAGTAGCACAGATACGCAGTATTTT. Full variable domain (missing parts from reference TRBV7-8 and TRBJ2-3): GAGVSQSPRYKVAKRGQDVALRCDPISGHVSLFWYQQALGQGPEFLTYFQNEAQLDKSGLPSDRFFAERPEGSVSTLKIQRTQQEDSAVYLCASSLDSSTDTQYFGPGTRLTVL.

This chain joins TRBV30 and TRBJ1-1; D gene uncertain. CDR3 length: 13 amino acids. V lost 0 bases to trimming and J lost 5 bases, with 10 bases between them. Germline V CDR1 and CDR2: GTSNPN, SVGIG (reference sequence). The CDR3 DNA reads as TGTGCCTGGAGTGTAGTGCTGGGGACTGAAGCTTTCTTT. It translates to CAWSVVLGTEAFF.

The CDR3 nucleotides read TGCGCCAGCAGCTTAGAAGGGGGAACGGTACTAGCTTTCTTT. As protein: CASSLEGGTVLAFF. The chain carries TRBV5-1 and TRBJ1-1; maybe TRBD1 (6 bases). The V gene lost 2 bases and the J gene lost 10 bases, with 18 bases spanning the gap. The CDR3 loop spans 14 amino acids. From germline, CDR1 is SGHRS and CDR2 YFSETQ.

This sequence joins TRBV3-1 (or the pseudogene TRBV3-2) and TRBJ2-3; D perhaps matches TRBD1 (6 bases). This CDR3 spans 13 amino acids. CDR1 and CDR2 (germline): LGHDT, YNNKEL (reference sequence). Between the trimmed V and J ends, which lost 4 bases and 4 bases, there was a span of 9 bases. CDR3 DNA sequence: TGTGCCAGCAGCCCGACAGGAGCAGATACGCAGTATTTT. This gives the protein CASSPTGADTQYF.

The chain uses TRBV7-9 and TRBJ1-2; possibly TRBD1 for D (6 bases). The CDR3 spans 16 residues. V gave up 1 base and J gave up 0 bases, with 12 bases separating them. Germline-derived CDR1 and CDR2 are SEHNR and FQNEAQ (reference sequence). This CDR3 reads CASSLGGGQANYGYTF. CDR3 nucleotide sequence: TGTGCCAGCAGCTTAGGCGGGGGACAAGCTAACTATGGCTACACCTTC.

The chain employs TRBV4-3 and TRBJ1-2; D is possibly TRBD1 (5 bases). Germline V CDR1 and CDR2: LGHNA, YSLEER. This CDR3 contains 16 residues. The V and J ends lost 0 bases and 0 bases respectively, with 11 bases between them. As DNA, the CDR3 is TGCGCCAGCAGCCAAGAAAGTCCGGACACTAACTATGGCTACACCTTC. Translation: CASSQESPDTNYGYTF.

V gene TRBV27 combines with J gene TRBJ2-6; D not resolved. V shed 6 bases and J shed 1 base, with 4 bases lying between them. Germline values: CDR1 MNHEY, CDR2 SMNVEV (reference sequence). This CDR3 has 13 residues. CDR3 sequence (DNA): TGTGCCAGCAGGGGGTCTGGGGCCAACGTCCTGACTTTC. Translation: CASRGSGANVLTF.

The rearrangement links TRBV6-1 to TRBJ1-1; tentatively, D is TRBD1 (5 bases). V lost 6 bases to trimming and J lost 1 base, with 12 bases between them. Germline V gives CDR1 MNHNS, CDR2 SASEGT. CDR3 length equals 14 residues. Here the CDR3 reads CASSLDRKNTEAFF. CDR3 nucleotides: TGTGCCAGCAGCTTAGACAGAAAGAACACTGAAGCTTTCTTT.

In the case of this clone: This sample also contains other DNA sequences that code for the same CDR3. The CDR3 region has the DNA TGTGCCAGCAGCTCACAGATGAACACTGAAGCTTTCTTT. It encodes CASSSQMNTEAFF. V and J are TRBV11-3 and TRBJ1-1, with unresolved D. The CDR3 runs to 13 residues. The V end lost 4 bases, the J end lost 0 bases, and 6 bases lay between the germline ends. Per germline, CDR1 SGHNT and CDR2 YENEEA.

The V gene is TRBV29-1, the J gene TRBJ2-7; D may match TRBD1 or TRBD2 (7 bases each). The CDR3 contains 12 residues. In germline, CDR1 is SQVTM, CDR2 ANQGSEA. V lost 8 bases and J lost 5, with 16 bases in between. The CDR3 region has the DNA TGCAGCTCTGGGGGAGGGGGCGACGAGCAGTACTTC. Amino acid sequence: CSSGGGGDEQYF.

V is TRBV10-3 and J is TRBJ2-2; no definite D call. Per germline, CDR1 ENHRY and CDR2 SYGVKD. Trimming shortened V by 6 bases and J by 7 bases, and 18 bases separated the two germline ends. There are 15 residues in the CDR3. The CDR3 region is CAIRLMGVTGGELFF. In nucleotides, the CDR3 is TGTGCCATCAGACTGATGGGCGTGACCGGCGGGGAGCTGTTTTTT.

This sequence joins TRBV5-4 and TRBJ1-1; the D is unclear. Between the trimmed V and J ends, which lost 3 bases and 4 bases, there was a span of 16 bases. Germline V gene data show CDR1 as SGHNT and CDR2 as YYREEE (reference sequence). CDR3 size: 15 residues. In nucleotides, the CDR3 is TGTGCCAGCAGCTCCAAAACGGGCGATCGCACTGAAGCTTTCTTT. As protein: CASSSKTGDRTEAFF.